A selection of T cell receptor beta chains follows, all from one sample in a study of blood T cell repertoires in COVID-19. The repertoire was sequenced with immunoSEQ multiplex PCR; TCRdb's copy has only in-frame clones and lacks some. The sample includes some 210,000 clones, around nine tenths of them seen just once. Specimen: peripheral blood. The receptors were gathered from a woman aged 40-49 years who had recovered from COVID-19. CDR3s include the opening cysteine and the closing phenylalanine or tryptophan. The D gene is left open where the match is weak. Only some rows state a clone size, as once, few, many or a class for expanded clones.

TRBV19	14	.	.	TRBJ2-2	CASSIGQHTGELFF	TGTGCCAGTAGTATAGGACAGCACACCGGGGAGCTGTTTTTT
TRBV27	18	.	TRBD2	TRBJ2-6	CASRRLAGDISGANVLTF	TGTGCCAGCAGACGACTAGCGGGAGATATCTCTGGGGCCAACGTCCTGACTTTC
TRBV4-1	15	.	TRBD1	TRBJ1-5	CASSQGDRGFQPQHF	TGCGCCAGCAGCCAAGGGGACAGGGGGTTTCAGCCCCAGCATTTT
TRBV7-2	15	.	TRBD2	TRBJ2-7	CASSSDSGRFYEQYF	TGTGCCAGCAGCTCCGATAGCGGGAGGTTTTACGAGCAGTACTTC
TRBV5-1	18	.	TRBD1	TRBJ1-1	CASSRSPQGTGMNTEAFF	TGCGCCAGCAGCAGAAGCCCACAGGGGACGGGAATGAACACTGAAGCTTTCTTT
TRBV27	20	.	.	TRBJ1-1	CASSFTASGVVSRANTEAFF	TGTGCCAGCAGTTTCACCGCTAGCGGGGTCGTTTCTAGGGCGAACACTGAAGCTTTCTTT
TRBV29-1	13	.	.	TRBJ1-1	CSVTAGFRTEAFF	TGCAGCGTGACGGCAGGGTTCCGCACTGAAGCTTTCTTT
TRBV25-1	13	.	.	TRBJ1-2	CASSTAEDYGYTF	TGTGCCAGCAGTACGGCAGAGGACTATGGCTACACCTTC
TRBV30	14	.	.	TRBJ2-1	CAWTRSSSYNEQFF	TGTGCCTGGACGCGGTCCAGCTCCTACAATGAGCAGTTCTTC
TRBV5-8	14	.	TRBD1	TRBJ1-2	CASSLLGTDYGYTF	TGTGCCAGCAGCCTACTCGGGACAGACTATGGCTACACCTTC
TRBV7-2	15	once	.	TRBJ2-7	CASSLTSSESYEQYF	TGTGCCAGCAGCCTCACTTCCTCCGAGAGCTACGAGCAGTACTTC
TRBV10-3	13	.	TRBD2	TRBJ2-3	CAITGGGRDTQYF	TGTGCCATCACCGGGGGAGGGAGGGATACGCAGTATTTT
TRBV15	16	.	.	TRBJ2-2	CATSRDRASLTGELFF	TGTGCCACCAGCAGAGATCGGGCTAGCCTGACCGGGGAGCTGTTTTTT
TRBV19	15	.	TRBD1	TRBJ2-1	CASSYTGTGVNEQFF	TGTGCCAGTAGCTATACCGGGACAGGGGTCAATGAGCAGTTCTTC
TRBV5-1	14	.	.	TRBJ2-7	CASSPSVSTYEQYF	TGCGCCAGCAGCCCGTCGGTATCCACCTACGAGCAGTACTTC
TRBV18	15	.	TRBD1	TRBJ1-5	CASSLTGVGNQPQHF	TGTGCCAGCTCACTCACAGGGGTCGGCAATCAGCCCCAGCATTTT
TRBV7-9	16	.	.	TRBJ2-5	CASSPGRQAREETQYF	TGTGCCAGCAGCCCAGGCCGACAGGCTAGGGAAGAGACCCAGTACTTC
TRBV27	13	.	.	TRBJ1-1	CASSLRQNTEAFF	TGTGCCAGCAGTTTGAGGCAGAACACTGAAGCTTTCTTT
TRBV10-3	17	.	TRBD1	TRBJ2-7	CAISLSEGDRGFYEQYF	TGTGCCATCAGTTTATCGGAGGGGGACAGGGGCTTCTACGAGCAGTACTTC
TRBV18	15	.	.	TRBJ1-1	CASSLQTGPNTEAFF	TGTGCCAGCTCACTCCAGACAGGACCAAACACTGAAGCTTTCTTT
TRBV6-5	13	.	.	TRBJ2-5	CASSYSHQETQYF	TGTGCCAGCAGTTATAGCCACCAAGAGACCCAGTACTTC